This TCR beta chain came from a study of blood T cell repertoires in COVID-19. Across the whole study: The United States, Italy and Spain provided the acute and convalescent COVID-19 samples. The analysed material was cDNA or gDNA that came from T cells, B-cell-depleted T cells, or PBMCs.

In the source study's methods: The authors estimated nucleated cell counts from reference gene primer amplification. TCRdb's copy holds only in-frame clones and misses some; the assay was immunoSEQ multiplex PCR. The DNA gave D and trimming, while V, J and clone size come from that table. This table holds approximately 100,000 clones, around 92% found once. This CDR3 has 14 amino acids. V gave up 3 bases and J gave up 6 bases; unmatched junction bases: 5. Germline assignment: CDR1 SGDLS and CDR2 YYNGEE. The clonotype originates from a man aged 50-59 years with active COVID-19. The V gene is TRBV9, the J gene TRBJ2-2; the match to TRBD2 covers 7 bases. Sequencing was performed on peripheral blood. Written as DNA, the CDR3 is TGTGCCAGCAGCGGGGCGGGAGTTTCCGGGGAGCTGTTTTTT. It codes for CASSGAGVSGELFF. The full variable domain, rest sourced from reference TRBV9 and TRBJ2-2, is DSGVTQTPKHLITATGQRVTLRCSPRSGDLSVYWYQQSLDQGLQFLIQYYNGEERAKGNILERFSAQQFPDLHSELNLSSLELGDSALYFCASSGAGVSGELFFGEGSRLTVL.